This T cell receptor (beta chain) was sequenced for a study of T-cell reconstitution after alpha-beta-depleted transplantation in children. Broader study findings: After transplant, high TCRbeta diversity at day 60 in some patients arose from surviving recipient T cells and thymic progenitors. At the one-year point after transplant, T-cell counts and TCRbeta diversity were found to come mostly from T cells that had been newly produced. In patients about two months after transplant, alpha-beta T cells reportedly arose from several hundred expanded graft clones.

The CDR3 has 17 residues. Germline loops: CDR1 SGHTA, CDR2 FQGNSA. Note on this clonotype: Its specificity is unknown. A much bigger clone sits one base away, suggesting this may be a read error.

The authors prepared the TCRbeta library with unique molecular identifiers. TCRdb used MiXCR to reprocess the PCR reads, holding one entry per CDR3 protein. The data contain about 140,000 distinct CDR3 sequences, about 9% of them singletons. Here the sequenced sample was PBMCs, mostly from graft donor cells, taken 180 days after TCRalphabeta/CD19-depleted stem cell transplant. This receptor was taken from a female patient aged 2 to 10 who had a stem cell transplant for congenital amegakaryocytic thrombocytopenia, so the T cells may come from the graft donor. The chain combines TRBV7-2 with TRBJ2-1; 9 bases are shared with TRBD2. In nucleotides, the CDR3 is TGTGCCAGCAGCTCGCGACTAGCGGCGAGCTCCTACAGTGAGCAGTTCTTC. Protein product: CASSSRLAASSYSEQFF.